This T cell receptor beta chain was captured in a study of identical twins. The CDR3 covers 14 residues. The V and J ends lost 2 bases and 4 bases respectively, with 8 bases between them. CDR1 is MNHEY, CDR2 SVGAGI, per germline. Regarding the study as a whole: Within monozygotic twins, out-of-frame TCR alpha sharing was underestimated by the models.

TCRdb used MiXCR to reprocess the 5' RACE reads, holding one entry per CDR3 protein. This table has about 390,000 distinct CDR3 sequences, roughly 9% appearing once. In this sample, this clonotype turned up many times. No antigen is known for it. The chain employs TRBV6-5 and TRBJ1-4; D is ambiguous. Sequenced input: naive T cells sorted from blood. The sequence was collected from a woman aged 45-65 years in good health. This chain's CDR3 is CASSYSRLNEKLFF. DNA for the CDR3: TGTGCCAGCAGTTACAGTCGGCTTAATGAAAAACTGTTTTTT.